One and the same sample provided the 3 T cell receptor beta chains below, sequenced in a study of CD8 T cells in Susac syndrome. RNA was extracted with the RNeasy kit, and a quantity of about 0.5 to 1 ug was reverse transcribed using random hexamers. TCRdb reprocessed the immunoSEQ multiplex PCR reads with MiXCR, giving one entry per CDR3 protein. The repertoire holds a few hundred thousand distinct CDR3 sequences, with 85% to 95% as singletons. What was sequenced was CD4+ T cells from PBMCs. These receptors came from a human donor with multiple sclerosis.

This clonotype has more than one count but fewer than ten. The chain couples TRBV20-1 to TRBJ2-5; D unclear. Germline assignment: CDR1 DFQATT and CDR2 SNEGSKA (reference sequence). The CDR3 spans 11 residues. V was clipped by 3 bases and J by 4 bases, with 6 bases between them. The CDR3 region is CSARVVETQYF. The CDR3 bases are TGCAGTGCTAGGGTGGTAGAGACCCAGTACTTC.

The chain recombines TRBV29-1 with TRBJ1-5, with 9 positions matching TRBD1. Per the germline V gene, CDR1 is SQVTM and CDR2 is ANQGSEA. V was pared by 7 bases and J by 6 bases, with 10 bases of the junction left unmatched. The CDR3 loop spans 14 amino acids. In DNA, the CDR3 is TGCAGCGCCTCGACAGGGGGTTACGGTCAGCCCCAGCATTTT. Translating gives CSASTGGYGQPQHF.

This rearrangement joins TRBV24-1 to TRBJ2-3, with D unresolved. Germline CDR1 is KGHDR and CDR2 is SFDVKD. CDR3 length: 16 residues. The V and J ends lost 4 bases and 0 bases respectively, with 13 bases between them. CDR3 nucleotides: TGTGCCACCAGTGACAACGCACGGTCTAGCACAGATACGCAGTATTTT. This sequence encodes CATSDNARSSTDTQYF.